This TCR beta chain appears in the sequencing data of a study of cytomegalovirus exposure and HLA in healthy donors. Overall study findings and caveats: V- and J-gene trimming in TCR beta was tied to a missense DCLRE1C variant by an analysis performed later. What a later analysis reportedly showed was that an Asian-associated ancestry cluster had fewer N-insertions than the approximately 700-donor mean.

PCR amplification relied on 60 Vbeta primers (plus 13 Jbeta primers). The method was immunoSEQ multiplex PCR; TCRdb's version includes in-frame clones alone and lacks a portion of them. The sample includes some 150,000 clones, more than 65% of them seen just once. This CDR3 region has 15 residues. Looked up from germline, CDR1 is SGHTA and CDR2 is FQGNSA. J lost 1 base, V lost 2 bases, and 2 bases had no gene match. To note about this clone: Its specificity is not known.

The chain carries TRBV7-2 and TRBJ1-1; 9 nucleotides line up with TRBD1. The TCR comes from a man aged 25-45 years in good health and CMV-seropositive. Sequenced: PBMCs. The CDR3 nucleotides are TGTGCCAGCAGCTTACTGGGACAGGGGAACACTGAAGCTTTCTTT. It translates to CASSLLGQGNTEAFF.